This T cell receptor beta chain was sequenced for a study of tumor-infiltrating lymphocytes in primary liver carcinoma. Using a constant-region primer together with ProtoScript II reverse transcriptase, TCR beta cDNA was made from 500 ng of total RNA. Slightly modified ARM-PCR served as the procedure for the TCR beta libraries. These libraries came from three rounds of nested multiplex PCR. The first two PCR rounds used TRBV1-TRBV30 forward primers with a C-beta reverse primer, 9 to 11 cycles each. One entry per CDR3 protein results from TCRdb running MiXCR on the multiplex PCR reads. The sample includes 300,000 to 350,000 distinct CDR3 sequences, 50% to 75% of them seen just once. The researchers obtained blood RNA from unsorted whole blood and also extracted germline DNA. This clonotype was counted many times. The CDR3 is 12 amino acids. The germline V gene has CDR1 MNHNS and CDR2 SASEGT. V was clipped by 6 bases and J by 4 bases, with 9 bases between them.

The sequence was collected from a young woman with primary liver carcinoma and hepatitis B virus infection. Sequencing was carried out using peripheral blood. The chain uses TRBV6-1 and TRBJ2-5; no reliable D call. The DNA for the CDR3 is TGTGCCAGCAGCGACCGAGTAGAGACCCAGTACTTC. Its translation is CASSDRVETQYF.